This T cell receptor beta chain was obtained from a study of blood T cell repertoires in COVID-19. About the study: Acute and convalescent COVID-19 specimens originated in the United States, Italy and Spain. PBMCs, B-cell-depleted T cells, or T cells were the source of the cDNA or gDNA that made up the material.

Donors in Cohort 3 counted as recovered after two negative PCRs, clearance, or symptom resolution. The CDR3 length is 15 residues. Per the germline V gene, CDR1 is SGHRS and CDR2 is YFSETQ. Germline trimming cut 4 bases from V and 4 bases from J; bases unmatched to any gene: 6. As processed by the authors: Using reference gene primer amplification, nucleated cell counts were estimated. Only in-frame clones appear in the TCRdb table, and some are missing; sequencing was by immunoSEQ multiplex PCR. The V and J calls and clone size were taken over from that table, and D and trimming were inferred from the DNA. The sample has 250,000 to 300,000 clones; over 75% are singletons.

This sequence joins TRBV5-1 and TRBJ1-5, with 9 positions matching TRBD1. This TCR derives from a woman in her twenties or thirties who had recovered from COVID-19. Material for sequencing was PBMCs or T cells enriched from blood (not recorded which). Here the CDR3 DNA reads TGCGCCAGCAGCCCATCGACAGGGGGGAATCAGCCCCAGCATTTT. Translating it yields CASSPSTGGNQPQHF.